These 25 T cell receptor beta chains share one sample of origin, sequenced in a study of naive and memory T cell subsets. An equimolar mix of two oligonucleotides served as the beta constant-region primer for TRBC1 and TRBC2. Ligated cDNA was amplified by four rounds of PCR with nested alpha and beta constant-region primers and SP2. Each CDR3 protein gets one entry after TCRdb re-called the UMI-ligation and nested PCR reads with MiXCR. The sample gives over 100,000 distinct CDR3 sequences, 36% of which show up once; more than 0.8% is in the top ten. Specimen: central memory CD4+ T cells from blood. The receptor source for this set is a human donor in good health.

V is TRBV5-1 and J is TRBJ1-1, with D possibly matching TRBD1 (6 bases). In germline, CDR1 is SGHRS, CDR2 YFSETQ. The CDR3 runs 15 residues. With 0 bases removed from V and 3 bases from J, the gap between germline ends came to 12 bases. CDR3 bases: TGCGCCAGCAGCTTGGTTCTGGGGGCGGACACTGAAGCTTTCTTT. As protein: CASSLVLGADTEAFF.

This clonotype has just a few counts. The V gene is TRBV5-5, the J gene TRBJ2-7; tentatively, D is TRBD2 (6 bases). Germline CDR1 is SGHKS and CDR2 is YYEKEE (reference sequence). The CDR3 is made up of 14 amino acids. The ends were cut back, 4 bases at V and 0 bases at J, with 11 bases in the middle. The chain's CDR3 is CASSAGLASYEQYF. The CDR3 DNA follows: TGTGCCAGCAGCGCGGGACTGGCCTCCTACGAGCAGTACTTC.

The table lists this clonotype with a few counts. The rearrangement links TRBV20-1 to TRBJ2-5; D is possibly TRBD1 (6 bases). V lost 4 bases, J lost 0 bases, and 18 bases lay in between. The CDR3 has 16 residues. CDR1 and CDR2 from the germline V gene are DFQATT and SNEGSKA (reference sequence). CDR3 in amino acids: CSATHHRAGDQETQYF. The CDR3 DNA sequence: TGCAGTGCTACGCACCACCGGGCAGGGGACCAAGAGACCCAGTACTTC.

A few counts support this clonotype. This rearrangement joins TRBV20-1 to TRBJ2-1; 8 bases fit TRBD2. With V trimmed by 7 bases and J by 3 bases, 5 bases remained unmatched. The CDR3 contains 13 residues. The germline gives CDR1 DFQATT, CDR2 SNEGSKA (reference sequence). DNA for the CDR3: TGCAGTGTGGTAGCGGGGTACTACAATGAGCAGTTCTTC. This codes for CSVVAGYYNEQFF.

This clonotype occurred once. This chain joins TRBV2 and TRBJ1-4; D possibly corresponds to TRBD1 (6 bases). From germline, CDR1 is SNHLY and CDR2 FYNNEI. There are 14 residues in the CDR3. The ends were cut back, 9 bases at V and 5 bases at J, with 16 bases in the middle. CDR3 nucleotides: TGTGCCAGTGGTAAAGACAGGTCAAATGAAAAACTGTTTTTT. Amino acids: CASGKDRSNEKLFF. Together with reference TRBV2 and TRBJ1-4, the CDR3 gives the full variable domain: EPEVTQTPSHQVTQMGQEVILRCVPISNHLYFYWYRQILGQKVEFLVSFYNNEISEKSEIFDDQFSVERPDGSNFTLKIRSTKLEDSAMYFCASGKDRSNEKLFFGSGTQLSVL.

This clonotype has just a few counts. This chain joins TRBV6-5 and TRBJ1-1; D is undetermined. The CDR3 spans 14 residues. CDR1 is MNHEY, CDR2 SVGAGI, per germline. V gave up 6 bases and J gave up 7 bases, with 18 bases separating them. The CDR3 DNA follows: TGTGCCAGCAGGCGCCTCGACATAGAGGGTGAAGCTTTCTTT. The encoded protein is CASRRLDIEGEAFF.

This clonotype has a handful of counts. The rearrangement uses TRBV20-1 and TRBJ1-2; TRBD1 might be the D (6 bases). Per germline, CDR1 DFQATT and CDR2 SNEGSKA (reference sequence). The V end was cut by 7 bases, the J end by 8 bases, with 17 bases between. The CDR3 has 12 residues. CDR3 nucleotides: TGCAGTGTGAGGATTACAGGGCGAGGCTACACCTTC. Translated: CSVRITGRGYTF.

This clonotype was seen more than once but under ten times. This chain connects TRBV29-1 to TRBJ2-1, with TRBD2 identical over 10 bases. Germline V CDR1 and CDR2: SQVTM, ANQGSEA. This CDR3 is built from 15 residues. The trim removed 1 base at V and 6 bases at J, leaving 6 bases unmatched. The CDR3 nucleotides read TGCAGCGTTGAAGGGGCCCTAGCGGGAGTCAATGAGCAGTTCTTC. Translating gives CSVEGALAGVNEQFF.

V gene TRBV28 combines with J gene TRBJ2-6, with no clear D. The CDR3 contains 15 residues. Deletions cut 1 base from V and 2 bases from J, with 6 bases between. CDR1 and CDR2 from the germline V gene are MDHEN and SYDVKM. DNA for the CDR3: TGTGCCAGCAGTTTATTTCGGCCTGGGGCCAACGTCCTGACTTTC. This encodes CASSLFRPGANVLTF.

The CDR3 here is CASSYSLASGEISYEQYF. In DNA form, the CDR3 reads TGTGCCAGCAGTTACTCTTTAGCTAGCGGGGAAATTTCCTACGAGCAGTACTTC. This chain links TRBV28 with TRBJ2-7, with 9 bases lining up with TRBD2. The V and J ends lost 4 bases and 1 base, in that order; junction bases with no gene match: 14. Germline V gene data show CDR1 as MDHEN and CDR2 as SYDVKM. The CDR3 is 18 amino acids.

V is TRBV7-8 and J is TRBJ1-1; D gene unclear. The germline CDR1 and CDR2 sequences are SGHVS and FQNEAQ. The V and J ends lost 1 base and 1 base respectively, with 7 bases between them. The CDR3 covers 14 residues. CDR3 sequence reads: CASSLGPENTEAFF. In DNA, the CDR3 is TGTGCCAGCAGCTTAGGGCCAGAGAACACTGAAGCTTTCTTT.

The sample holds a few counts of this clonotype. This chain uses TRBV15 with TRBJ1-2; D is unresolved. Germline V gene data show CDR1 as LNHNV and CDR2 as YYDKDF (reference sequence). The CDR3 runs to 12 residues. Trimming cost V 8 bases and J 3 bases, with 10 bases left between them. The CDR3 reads CATSAQHYGYTF. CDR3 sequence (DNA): TGTGCCACCTCCGCTCAACACTATGGCTACACCTTC.

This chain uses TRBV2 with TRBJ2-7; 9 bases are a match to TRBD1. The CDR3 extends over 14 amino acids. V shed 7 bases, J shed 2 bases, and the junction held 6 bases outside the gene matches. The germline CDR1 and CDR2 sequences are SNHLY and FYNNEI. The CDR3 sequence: CASITGTGTYEQYF. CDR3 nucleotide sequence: TGTGCCAGCATTACCGGGACAGGGACCTACGAGCAGTACTTC.

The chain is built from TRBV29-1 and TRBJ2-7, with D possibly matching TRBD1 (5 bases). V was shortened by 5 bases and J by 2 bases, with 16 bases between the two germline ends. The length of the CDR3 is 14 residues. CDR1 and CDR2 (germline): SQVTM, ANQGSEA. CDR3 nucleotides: TGCAGCGTTCTTTTTGAATCAGGGCCCTACGAGCAGTACTTC. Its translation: CSVLFESGPYEQYF.

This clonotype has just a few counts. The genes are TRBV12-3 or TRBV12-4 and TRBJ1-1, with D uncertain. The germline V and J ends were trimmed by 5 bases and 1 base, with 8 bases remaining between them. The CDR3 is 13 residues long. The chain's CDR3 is CASSPRPNTEAFF. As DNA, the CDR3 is TGTGCCAGCAGTCCAAGACCGAACACTGAAGCTTTCTTT.

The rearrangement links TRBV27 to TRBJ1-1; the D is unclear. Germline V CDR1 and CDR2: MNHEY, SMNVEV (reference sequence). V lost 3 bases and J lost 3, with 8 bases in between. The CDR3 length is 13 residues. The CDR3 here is CASSFQSDTEAFF. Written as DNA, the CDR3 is TGTGCCAGCAGTTTCCAGAGTGACACTGAAGCTTTCTTT.

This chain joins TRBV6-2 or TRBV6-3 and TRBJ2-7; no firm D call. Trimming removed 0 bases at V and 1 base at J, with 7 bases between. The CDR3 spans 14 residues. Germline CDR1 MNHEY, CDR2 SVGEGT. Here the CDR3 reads CASSYSIQSYEQYF. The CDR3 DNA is TGTGCCAGCAGTTACTCCATCCAATCCTACGAGCAGTACTTC.

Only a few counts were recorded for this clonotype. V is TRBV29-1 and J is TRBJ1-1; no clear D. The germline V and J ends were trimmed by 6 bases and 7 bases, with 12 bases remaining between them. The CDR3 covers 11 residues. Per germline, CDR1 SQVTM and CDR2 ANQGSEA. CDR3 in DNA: TGCAGCGTACGCCAGGCATTTGAAGCTTTCTTT. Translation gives CSVRQAFEAFF.

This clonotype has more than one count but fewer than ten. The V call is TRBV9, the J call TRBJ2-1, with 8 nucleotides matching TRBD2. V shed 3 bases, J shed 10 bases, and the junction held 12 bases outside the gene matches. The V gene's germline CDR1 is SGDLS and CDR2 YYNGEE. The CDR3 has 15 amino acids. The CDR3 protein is CASSALSGTRGEQFF. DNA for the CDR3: TGTGCCAGCAGCGCGCTCTCCGGGACTAGAGGAGAGCAGTTCTTC.

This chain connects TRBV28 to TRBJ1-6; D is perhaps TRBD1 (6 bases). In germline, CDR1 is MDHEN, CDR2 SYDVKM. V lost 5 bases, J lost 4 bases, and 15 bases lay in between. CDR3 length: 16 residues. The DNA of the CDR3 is TGTGCCAGCAGTCCTGAGGGTCAGGGGTATAATTCACCCCTCCACTTT. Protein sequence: CASSPEGQGYNSPLHF. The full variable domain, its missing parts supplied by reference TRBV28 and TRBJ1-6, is DVKVTQSSRYLVKRTGEKVFLECVQDMDHENMFWYRQDPGLGLRLIYFSYDVKMKEKGDIPEGYSVSREKKERFSLILESASTNQTSMYLCASSPEGQGYNSPLHFGNGTRLTVT.

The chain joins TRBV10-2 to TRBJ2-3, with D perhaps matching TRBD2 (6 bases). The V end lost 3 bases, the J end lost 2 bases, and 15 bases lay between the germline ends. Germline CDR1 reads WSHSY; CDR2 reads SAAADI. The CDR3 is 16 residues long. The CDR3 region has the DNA TGCGCCAGCAGTGATCGATCACGGACTAACACAGATACGCAGTATTTT. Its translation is CASSDRSRTNTDTQYF.

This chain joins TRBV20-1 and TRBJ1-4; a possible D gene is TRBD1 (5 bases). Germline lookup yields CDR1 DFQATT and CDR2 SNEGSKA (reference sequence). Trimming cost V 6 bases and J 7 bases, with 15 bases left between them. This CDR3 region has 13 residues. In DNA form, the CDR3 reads TGCAGTGCGAAATCTACCCAGGGTGAAAAACTGTTTTTT. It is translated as CSAKSTQGEKLFF.

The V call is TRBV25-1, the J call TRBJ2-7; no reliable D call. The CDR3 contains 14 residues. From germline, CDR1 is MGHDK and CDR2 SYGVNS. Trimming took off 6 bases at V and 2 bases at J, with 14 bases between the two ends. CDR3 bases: TGTGCCAGCAGCCCTCTGCGACGACCCTACGAGCAGTACTTC. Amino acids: CASSPLRRPYEQYF.

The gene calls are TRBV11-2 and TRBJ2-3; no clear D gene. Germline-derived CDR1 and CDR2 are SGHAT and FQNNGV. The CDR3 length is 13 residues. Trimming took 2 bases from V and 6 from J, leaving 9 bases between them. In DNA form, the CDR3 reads TGTGCCAGCAGCTTAAACGTAGCCGATACGCAGTATTTT. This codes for CASSLNVADTQYF.

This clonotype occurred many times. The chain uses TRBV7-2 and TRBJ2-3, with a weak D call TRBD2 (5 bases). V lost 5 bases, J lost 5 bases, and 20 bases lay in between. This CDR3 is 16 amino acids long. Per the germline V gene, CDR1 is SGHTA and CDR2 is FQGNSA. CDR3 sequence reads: CASSERWRAPGDTQYF. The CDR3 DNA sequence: TGTGCCAGCAGCGAGAGGTGGCGGGCCCCTGGAGATACGCAGTATTTT.